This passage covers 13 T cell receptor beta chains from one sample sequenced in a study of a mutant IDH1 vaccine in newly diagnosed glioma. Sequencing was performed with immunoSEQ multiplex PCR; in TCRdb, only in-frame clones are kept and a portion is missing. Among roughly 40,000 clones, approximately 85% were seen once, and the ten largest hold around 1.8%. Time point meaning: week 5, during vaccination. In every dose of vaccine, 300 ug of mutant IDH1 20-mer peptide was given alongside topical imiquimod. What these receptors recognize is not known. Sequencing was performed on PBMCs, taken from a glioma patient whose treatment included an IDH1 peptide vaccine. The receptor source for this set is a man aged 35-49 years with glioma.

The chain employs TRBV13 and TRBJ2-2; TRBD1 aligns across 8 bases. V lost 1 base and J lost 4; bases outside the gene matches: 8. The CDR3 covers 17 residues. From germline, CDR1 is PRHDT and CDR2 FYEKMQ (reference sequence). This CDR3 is CASSLETGDGATGELFF. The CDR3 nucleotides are TGTGCCAGCAGCTTAGAGACAGGGGATGGGGCCACCGGGGAGCTGTTTTTT.

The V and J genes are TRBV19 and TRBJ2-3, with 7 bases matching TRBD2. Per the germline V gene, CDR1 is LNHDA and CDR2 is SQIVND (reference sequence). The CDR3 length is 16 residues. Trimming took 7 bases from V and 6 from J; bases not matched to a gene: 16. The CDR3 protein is CASTFGFAGVSDTQYF. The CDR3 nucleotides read TGTGCCAGTACCTTCGGATTCGCGGGAGTGTCGGATACGCAGTATTTT.

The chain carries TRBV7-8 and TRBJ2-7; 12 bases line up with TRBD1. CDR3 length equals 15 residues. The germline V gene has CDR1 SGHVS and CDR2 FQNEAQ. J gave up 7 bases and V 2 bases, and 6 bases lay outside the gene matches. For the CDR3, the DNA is TGTGCCAGCAGCTTAAGCCGGGACAGGGGGCGTGAGCAGTACTTC. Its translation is CASSLSRDRGREQYF.

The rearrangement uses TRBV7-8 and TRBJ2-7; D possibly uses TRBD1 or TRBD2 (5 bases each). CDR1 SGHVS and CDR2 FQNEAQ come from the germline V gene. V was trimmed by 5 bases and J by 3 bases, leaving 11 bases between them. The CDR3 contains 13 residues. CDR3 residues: CASSPSGLYEQYF. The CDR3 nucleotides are TGTGCCAGCAGCCCGTCGGGGCTCTACGAGCAGTACTTC.

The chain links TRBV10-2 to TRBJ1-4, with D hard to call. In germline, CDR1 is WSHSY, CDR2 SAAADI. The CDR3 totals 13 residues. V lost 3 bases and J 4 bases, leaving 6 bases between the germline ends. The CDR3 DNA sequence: TGCGCCAGCAGTGATGTGGGTAATGAAAAACTGTTTTTT. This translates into CASSDVGNEKLFF.

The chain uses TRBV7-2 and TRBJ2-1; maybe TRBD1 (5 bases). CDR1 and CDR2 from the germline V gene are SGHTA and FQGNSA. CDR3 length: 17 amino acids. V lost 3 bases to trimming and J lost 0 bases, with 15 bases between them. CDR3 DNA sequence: TGTGCCAGCAGCTTGCGGCAGGGCCTAAGCTCCTACAATGAGCAGTTCTTC. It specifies CASSLRQGLSSYNEQFF.

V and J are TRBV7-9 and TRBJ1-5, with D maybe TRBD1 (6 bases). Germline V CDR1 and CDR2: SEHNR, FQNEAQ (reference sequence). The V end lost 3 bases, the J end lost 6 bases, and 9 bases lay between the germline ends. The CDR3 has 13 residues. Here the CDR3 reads CASSFTGSQPQHF. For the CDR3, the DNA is TGTGCCAGCAGCTTCACAGGGTCTCAGCCCCAGCATTTT.

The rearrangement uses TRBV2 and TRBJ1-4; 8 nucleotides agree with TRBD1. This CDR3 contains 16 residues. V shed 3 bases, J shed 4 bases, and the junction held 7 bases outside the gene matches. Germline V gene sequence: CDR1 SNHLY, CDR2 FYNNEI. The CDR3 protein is CASSDGRGLGNEKLFF. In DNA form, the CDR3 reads TGTGCCAGCAGTGATGGCAGGGGGCTAGGTAATGAAAAACTGTTTTTT.

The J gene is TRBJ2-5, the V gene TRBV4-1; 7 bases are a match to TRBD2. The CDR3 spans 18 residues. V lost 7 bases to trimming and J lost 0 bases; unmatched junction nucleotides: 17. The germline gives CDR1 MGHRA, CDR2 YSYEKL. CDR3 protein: CASNTFTVKRGHQETQYF. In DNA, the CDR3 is TGCGCCAGCAACACGTTTACCGTAAAGCGGGGTCACCAAGAGACCCAGTACTTC.

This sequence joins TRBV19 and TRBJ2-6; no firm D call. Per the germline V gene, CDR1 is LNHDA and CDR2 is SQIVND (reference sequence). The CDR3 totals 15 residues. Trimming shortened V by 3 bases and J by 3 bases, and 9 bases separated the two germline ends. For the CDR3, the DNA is TGTGCCAGTAGTATTTGGGTACGTGGGGCCAACGTCCTGACTTTC. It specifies CASSIWVRGANVLTF.

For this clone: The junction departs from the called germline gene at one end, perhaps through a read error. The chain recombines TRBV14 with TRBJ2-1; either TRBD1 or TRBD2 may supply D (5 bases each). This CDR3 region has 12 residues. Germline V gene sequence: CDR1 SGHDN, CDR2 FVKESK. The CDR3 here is CASSQDWDRTVF. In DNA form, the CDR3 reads TGTGCCAGCAGCCAAGATTGGGACCGAACGGTCTTC.

CDR3 DNA sequence: TGTGCCAGCAGCGACAGGGGGCTGGTGAACACTGAAGCTTTCTTT. This gives the protein CASSDRGLVNTEAFF. J is TRBJ1-1 and V is TRBV6-5; TRBD1 matches 10 bases. The CDR3 contains 15 residues. V shed 6 bases, J shed 0 bases, and the junction held 4 bases outside the gene matches. The germline V gene has CDR1 MNHEY and CDR2 SVGAGI.

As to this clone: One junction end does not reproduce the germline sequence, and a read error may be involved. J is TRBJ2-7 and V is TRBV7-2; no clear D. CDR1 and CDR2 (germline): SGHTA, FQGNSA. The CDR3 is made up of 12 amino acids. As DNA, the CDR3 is TGTGCCAGCAGCTCCTTCTCGAAGCGACCGAACTTC. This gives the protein CASSSFSKRPNF.